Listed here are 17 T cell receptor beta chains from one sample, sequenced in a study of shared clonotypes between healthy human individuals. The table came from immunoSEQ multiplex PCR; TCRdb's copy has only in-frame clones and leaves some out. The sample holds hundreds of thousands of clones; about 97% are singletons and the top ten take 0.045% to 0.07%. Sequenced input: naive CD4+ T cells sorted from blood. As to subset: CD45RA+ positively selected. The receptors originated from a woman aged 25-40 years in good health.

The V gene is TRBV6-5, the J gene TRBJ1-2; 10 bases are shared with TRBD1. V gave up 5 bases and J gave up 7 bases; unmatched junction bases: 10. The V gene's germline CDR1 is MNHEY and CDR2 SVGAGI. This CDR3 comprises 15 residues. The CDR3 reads CASSNGQGEVFGYTF. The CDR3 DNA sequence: TGTGCCAGCAGTAACGGACAGGGGGAAGTTTTTGGCTACACCTTC.

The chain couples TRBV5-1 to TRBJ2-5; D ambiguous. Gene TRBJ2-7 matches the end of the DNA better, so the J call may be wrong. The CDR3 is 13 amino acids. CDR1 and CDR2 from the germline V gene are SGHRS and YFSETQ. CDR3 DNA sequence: TGCGCCAGCAGCTTGGCGGCGGCCTACGAGCAGTACTTC. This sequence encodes CASSLAAAYEQYF.

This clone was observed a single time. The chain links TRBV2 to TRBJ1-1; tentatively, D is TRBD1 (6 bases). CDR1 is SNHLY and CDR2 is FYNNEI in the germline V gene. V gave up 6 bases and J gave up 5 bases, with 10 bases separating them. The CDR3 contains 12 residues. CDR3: CASRDRLTEAFF. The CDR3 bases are TGTGCCAGCAGGGACAGACTTACTGAAGCTTTCTTT.

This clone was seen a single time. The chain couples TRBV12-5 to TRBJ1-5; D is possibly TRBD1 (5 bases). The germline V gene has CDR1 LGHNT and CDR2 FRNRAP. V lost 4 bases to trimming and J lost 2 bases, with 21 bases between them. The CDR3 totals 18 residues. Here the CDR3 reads CASGSTGLGGFGNQPQHF. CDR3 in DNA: TGTGCTAGTGGTTCTACCGGACTCGGGGGTTTTGGCAATCAGCCCCAGCATTTT.

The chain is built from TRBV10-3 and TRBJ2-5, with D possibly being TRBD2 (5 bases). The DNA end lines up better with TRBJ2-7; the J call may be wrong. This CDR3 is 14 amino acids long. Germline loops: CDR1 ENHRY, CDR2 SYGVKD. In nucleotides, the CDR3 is TGTGCCAAACCGACCAGAGGGATTTCCTACGAGCAGTACTTC. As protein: CAKPTRGISYEQYF.

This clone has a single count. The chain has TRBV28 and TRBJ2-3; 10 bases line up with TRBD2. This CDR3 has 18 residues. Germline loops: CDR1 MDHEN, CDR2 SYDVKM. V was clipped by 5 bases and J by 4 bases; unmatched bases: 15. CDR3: CASSLSGRAVMGPDTQYF. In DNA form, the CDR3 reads TGTGCCAGCAGTCTAAGCGGGAGGGCCGTAATGGGCCCAGATACGCAGTATTTT.

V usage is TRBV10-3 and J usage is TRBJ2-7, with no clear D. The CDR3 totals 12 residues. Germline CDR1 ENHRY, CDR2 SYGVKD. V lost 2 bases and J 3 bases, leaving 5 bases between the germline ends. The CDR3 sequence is CAISEVGYEQYF. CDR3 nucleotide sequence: TGTGCCATCAGTGAGGTCGGCTACGAGCAGTACTTC.

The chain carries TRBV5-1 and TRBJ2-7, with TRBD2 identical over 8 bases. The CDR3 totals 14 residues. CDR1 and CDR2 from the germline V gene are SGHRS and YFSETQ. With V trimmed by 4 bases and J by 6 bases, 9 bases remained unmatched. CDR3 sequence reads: CASSPMTSVGEQYF. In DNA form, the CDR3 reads TGCGCCAGCAGCCCGATGACTAGCGTGGGCGAGCAGTACTTC.

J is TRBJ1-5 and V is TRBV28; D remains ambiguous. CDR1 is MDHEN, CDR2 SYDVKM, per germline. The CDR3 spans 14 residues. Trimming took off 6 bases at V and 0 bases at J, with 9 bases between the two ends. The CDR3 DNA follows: TGTGCCAGCAGCCAACAGAGTAGCAATCAGCCCCAGCATTTT. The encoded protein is CASSQQSSNQPQHF.

CDR3 bases: TGTGCGGCCAGCGGGAGCCATTCGGATACGCAGTATTTT. It specifies CAASGSHSDTQYF. The chain is built from TRBV2 and TRBJ2-3, with 8 positions matching TRBD2. CDR3 length: 13 residues. Looked up from germline, CDR1 is SNHLY and CDR2 is FYNNEI.

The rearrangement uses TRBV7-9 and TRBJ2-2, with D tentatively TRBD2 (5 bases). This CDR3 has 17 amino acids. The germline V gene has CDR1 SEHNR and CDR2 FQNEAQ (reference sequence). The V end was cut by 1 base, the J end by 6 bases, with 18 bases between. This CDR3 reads CASSLGGADWGAGELFF. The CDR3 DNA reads TGTGCCAGCAGCTTAGGAGGAGCGGACTGGGGAGCCGGGGAGCTGTTTTTT.

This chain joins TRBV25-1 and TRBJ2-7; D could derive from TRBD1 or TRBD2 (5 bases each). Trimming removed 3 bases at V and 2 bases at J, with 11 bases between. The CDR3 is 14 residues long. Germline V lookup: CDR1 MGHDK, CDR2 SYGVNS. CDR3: CASSDSGGPYEQYF. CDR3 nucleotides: TGTGCCAGCAGTGATAGTGGGGGACCCTACGAGCAGTACTTC.

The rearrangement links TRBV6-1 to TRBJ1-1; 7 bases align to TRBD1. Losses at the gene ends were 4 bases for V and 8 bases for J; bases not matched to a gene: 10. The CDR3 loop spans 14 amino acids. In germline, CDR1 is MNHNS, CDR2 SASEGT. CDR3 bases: TGTGCCAGCAGTGCTCAACCCGGACAGGCGGAAGCTTTCTTT. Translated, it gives CASSAQPGQAEAFF.

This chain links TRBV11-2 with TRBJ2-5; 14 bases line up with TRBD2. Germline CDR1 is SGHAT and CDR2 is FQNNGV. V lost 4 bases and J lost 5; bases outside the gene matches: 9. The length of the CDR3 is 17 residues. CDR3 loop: CASSSSGLAGVSETQYF. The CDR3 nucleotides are TGTGCCAGCAGCTCCTCGGGACTAGCGGGAGTAAGTGAGACCCAGTACTTC.

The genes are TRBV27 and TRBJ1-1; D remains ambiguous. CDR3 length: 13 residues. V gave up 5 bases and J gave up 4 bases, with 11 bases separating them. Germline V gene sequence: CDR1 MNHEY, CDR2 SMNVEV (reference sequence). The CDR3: CASSPGYTTEAFF. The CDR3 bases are TGTGCCAGCAGTCCAGGATACACCACTGAAGCTTTCTTT.

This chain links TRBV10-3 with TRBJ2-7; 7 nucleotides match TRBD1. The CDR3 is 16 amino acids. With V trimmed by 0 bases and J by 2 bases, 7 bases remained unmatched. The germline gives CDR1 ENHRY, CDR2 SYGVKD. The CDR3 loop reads CAISESSVTGAYEQYF. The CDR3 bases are TGTGCCATCAGTGAGTCGAGTGTCACAGGGGCCTACGAGCAGTACTTC.

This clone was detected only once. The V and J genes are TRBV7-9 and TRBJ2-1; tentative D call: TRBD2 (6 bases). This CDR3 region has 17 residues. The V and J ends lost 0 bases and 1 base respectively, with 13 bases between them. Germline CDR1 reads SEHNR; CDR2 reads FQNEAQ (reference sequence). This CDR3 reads CASSLAGGSGSYNEQFF. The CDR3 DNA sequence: TGTGCCAGCAGCTTAGCGGGGGGAAGCGGATCCTACAATGAGCAGTTCTTC.